The TCR beta chain described here comes from a study of blood T cell repertoires in COVID-19. On the study more broadly: Sources were T cells, B-cell-depleted T cells, or PBMCs; the material itself was cDNA or gDNA.

Germline V lookup: CDR1 SGHAT, CDR2 FQNNGV. CDR3 length: 15 residues. The V gene lost 1 base and the J gene lost 7 bases, with 13 bases spanning the gap. Method: immunoSEQ multiplex PCR; TCRdb's copy keeps in-frame clones and lacks some. The table includes some 50,000 clones, 70% to 90% detected once. This chain connects TRBV11-2 to TRBJ2-2; possible D gene TRBD2, 5 bases. The sequenced material came from peripheral blood. This receptor was obtained from a human donor in a cohort sampled during active COVID-19. The donor label of this sample is uncertain. CDR3 sequence (DNA): TGTGCCAGCAGCTTAGGAGGTAGCGATTTCGGGGAGCTGTTTTTT. It translates to CASSLGGSDFGELFF.